The clone carrying this TCR beta chain was seen a few times. As yet, its antigen is unknown. The entry originates in a study of regulatory T cells in long-lasting Graves disease. Overall study context: It was over 5 years of antithyroid drugs, with positive TSH receptor antibodies, that meant persistent Graves' disease. Overall study results and limits: TRBV28, TRBJ1-2 and TRBJ2-5 were segments that persistent disease favored. Between persistent patients, 2,500 to 3,500 public clonotypes were shared, exceeding the approximately 870 shared between new patients.

This CDR3 is 14 amino acids long. V was cut by 2 bases and J by 7 bases, with 12 bases left in between. Per the germline V gene, CDR1 is MRHNA and CDR2 is SNTAGT. Time point indicated: persistent/refractory GD, antithyroid drugs over 5 years with positive TRAb. RNA from PBMCs was the source of the TCR library. An endocrinology department in Xi'an, China, supplied the patients. According to the study, TCR beta libraries were built with iRepertoire HTBI primers and CDR3-region Arm-PCR. One entry per CDR3 protein, called by TCRdb with MiXCR from the multiplex PCR reads. The sample has 350,000 to 450,000 distinct CDR3 sequences, less than 25% seen once.

The chain carries TRBV6-4 and TRBJ2-1; D perhaps matches TRBD2 (6 bases). Sample: peripheral blood mononuclear cells (PBMCs), taken when the disease was refractory, from a patient treated with antithyroid drugs. This TCR came from a female donor with Graves disease. The CDR3 loop reads CASSDGGGMNEQFF. For the CDR3, the DNA is TGTGCCAGCAGTGACGGTGGCGGGATGAATGAGCAGTTCTTC.